These T cell receptor beta chains were read from a single sample in a study of cytomegalovirus exposure and HLA in healthy donors. TCRdb's table, derived via immunoSEQ multiplex PCR, lists solely in-frame clones and lacks some. The table has approximately 150,000 clones, about 90% seen once. The specimen sequenced was PBMCs. The receptors derive from a woman aged 18-30 years in good health and CMV-seropositive. CDR3s include the opening cysteine and the closing phenylalanine or tryptophan. The D gene is left open where the match is weak. The size entry is marked missing in some rows and otherwise reads once, few, many or a size class.

V	D	J	size	DNA	CDR3
TRBV5-3	TRBD1	TRBJ2-6	few	TGTGCCAGAACTAGGGCGGCAGGGGGCGACTCTGGGGCCAACGTCCTGACTTTC	CARTRAAGGDSGANVLTF
TRBV5-1	-	TRBJ2-7	-	TGCGCCAGCAGCCCGGCAGGGAGGTCCGAGCAGTACTTC	CASSPAGRSEQYF
TRBV19	-	TRBJ1-3	-	TGTGCCAGTAACAAGCGCTTGGACAGTCTCTCTGGAAACACCATATATTTT	CASNKRLDSLSGNTIYF
TRBV30	-	TRBJ1-5	-	TGTGCCTGGAGTGCGTCAGGCAATCAGCCCCAGCATTTT	CAWSASGNQPQHF
TRBV19	TRBD1	TRBJ1-1	-	TGTGCCAGTAGGGGACAGGGATACACTGAAGCTTTCTTT	CASRGQGYTEAFF
TRBV6-6	-	TRBJ2-5	-	TGTGCCAGCAGTTACCCGGAAGGGGCCCAGTACTTC	CASSYPEGAQYF
TRBV4-1	-	TRBJ2-1	once	TGCGCCAGCAGCCACCCTTTTAATGAGCAGTTCTTC	CASSHPFNEQFF
TRBV15	TRBD1	TRBJ2-5	once	TGTGCCACCAGCACACGGACAGGGAAAGAGACCCAGTACTTC	CATSTRTGKETQYF
TRBV7-8	-	TRBJ2-3	once	TGTGCCAGCAGCTTGAGGCAGGGGCAGGGAGATACGCAGTATTTT	CASSLRQGQGDTQYF
TRBV6-5	TRBD2	TRBJ2-7	once	TGTGCCAGCAGTAATCTAGCGGGCCGACCCTACGAGCAGTACTTC	CASSNLAGRPYEQYF
TRBV19	TRBD2	TRBJ2-7	-	TGTGCCAGTAGCAGCACGGGACTAGGTATTTTGCAGTACTTC	CASSSTGLGILQYF
TRBV5-6	-	TRBJ2-7	-	TGTGCCAGCAGCTCTACGACAGGATCCTCCTACGAGCAGTACTTC	CASSSTTGSSYEQYF
TRBV7-9	-	TRBJ1-2	-	TGTGCCAGCAGCTTCGAGGGCCGCGATGGCTATGGCTACACCTTC	CASSFEGRDGYGYTF
TRBV7-3	-	TRBJ2-2	-	TGTGCCAGCAGACAAGGGGGAAACACCGGGGAGCTGTTTTTT	CASRQGGNTGELFF
TRBV9	-	TRBJ1-2	-	TGTGCCAGCGCAGAAAACTATGGCTACACCTTC	CASAENYGYTF
TRBV19	-	TRBJ2-7	-	TGTGCCACTTCCCAGGGTGGAGAGCAGTACTTC	CATSQGGEQYF
TRBV6-1	-	TRBJ2-2	-	TGTGCCGGCCAGGGGCTGGCGAACACCGGGGAGCTGTTTTTT	CAGQGLANTGELFF
TRBV19	TRBD1	TRBJ2-7	-	TGTGCCAGTAGGCAGGGGGCGCAGTACGAGCAGTACTTC	CASRQGAQYEQYF
TRBV7-8	-	TRBJ2-3	-	TGTGCCAGCAGCTTAGCCCCTAGCGCAGATACGCAGTATTTT	CASSLAPSADTQYF
TRBV11-2	-	TRBJ1-2	-	TGTGCCAGCAGCTCCGGGGGGCTTAAGGGCTACACCTTC	CASSSGGLKGYTF
TRBV7-9	TRBD1	TRBJ2-7	once	TGTGCCAGCAGCCCACCGAGGACAGGTACCTACGAGCAGTACTTC	CASSPPRTGTYEQYF
TRBV5-6	TRBD2	TRBJ2-5	-	TGTGCCAGCAGCTTGGTCGGGGGGGGCGAAGAGACCCAGTACTTC	CASSLVGGGEETQYF
TRBV6-6	-	TRBJ2-7	-	TGTGCCAGCAGTTACTCAGGACAGAACACCTACGAGCAGTACTTC	CASSYSGQNTYEQYF
TRBV19	-	TRBJ1-5	-	TGTGCCAGTAGTATTCTGGCAGATTATAGCAATCAGCCCCAGCATTTT	CASSILADYSNQPQHF
TRBV29-1	-	TRBJ2-7	-	TGCAGCGTTGAAGCGCTTTTGAGGGGGACCTACGAGCAGTACTTC	CSVEALLRGTYEQYF
TRBV7-9	-	TRBJ2-4	-	TGTGCCAGCAGCTTAGAGACGGGGGAAAACATTCAGTACTTC	CASSLETGENIQYF
TRBV6-4	TRBD2	TRBJ2-3	-	TGTGCCAGCATTGGTGGACTAGCGGGAGGTACGCAGTATTTT	CASIGGLAGGTQYF
TRBV13	-	TRBJ2-7	-	TGTGCCAGCAGCTTAGGGGACGGGGGCTACGAGCAGTACTTC	CASSLGDGGYEQYF
TRBV5-3	TRBD2	TRBJ2-7	-	TGTGCCAGAAGCCCAATATTGGGTAGCGGGGACCTATACGAGCAGTACTTC	CARSPILGSGDLYEQYF
TRBV28	TRBD2	TRBJ2-1	-	TGTGCCAGCAGTTCTAGCGGGAGGGCCAAGCATGAGCAGTTCTTC	CASSSSGRAKHEQFF
TRBV11-2	TRBD2	TRBJ2-1	-	TGTGCCAGCAGCCCGTGGAGCGGACAGCGGGGGAATGAGCAGTTCTTC	CASSPWSGQRGNEQFF
TRBV11-2	-	TRBJ2-7	-	TGTGCCAGCAGCTTAGGGGCGGGGGCTTACGAGCAGTACTTC	CASSLGAGAYEQYF
TRBV2	TRBD1	TRBJ1-1	-	TGTGCCAGCAGTGAAGAAGGCGGGACAGCCTTTGACACTGAAGCTTTCTTT	CASSEEGGTAFDTEAFF
TRBV11-2	TRBD2	TRBJ2-7	-	TGTGCCAGCAGCCCTCTCGGGGGGGGTCGCTCCTACGAGCAGTACTTC	CASSPLGGGRSYEQYF
TRBV9	TRBD2	TRBJ2-1	-	TGTGCCAGCAGCCCCCCGGGCGGGGGCTCCTACAATGAGCAGTTCTTC	CASSPPGGGSYNEQFF
TRBV27	TRBD1	TRBJ2-7	few	TGTGCCAGCAGTTCGACACCGGACAGGGCTCGGGAGCAGTACTTC	CASSSTPDRAREQYF
TRBV5-5	-	TRBJ1-3	once	TGTGCCAGCAGCTGGGGGGTTGGAGACACCATATATTTT	CASSWGVGDTIYF
TRBV19	TRBD2	TRBJ2-5	-	TGTGCCAGTAGGACTAGCGGGGGGAAAGAGACCCAGTACTTC	CASRTSGGKETQYF
TRBV5-5	-	TRBJ1-1	-	TGTGCCAGCAGCTTGGTTCCGGGGGGGAACACTGAAGCTTTCTTT	CASSLVPGGNTEAFF
TRBV27	TRBD1	TRBJ2-7	-	TGTGCCAGCAGTCCATCCGGGACAGGGTCCTACGAGCAGTACTTC	CASSPSGTGSYEQYF
TRBV27	-	TRBJ1-2	-	TGTGCCAGCAGTGCCCATGACAGGCGAAACTATGGCTACACCTTC	CASSAHDRRNYGYTF